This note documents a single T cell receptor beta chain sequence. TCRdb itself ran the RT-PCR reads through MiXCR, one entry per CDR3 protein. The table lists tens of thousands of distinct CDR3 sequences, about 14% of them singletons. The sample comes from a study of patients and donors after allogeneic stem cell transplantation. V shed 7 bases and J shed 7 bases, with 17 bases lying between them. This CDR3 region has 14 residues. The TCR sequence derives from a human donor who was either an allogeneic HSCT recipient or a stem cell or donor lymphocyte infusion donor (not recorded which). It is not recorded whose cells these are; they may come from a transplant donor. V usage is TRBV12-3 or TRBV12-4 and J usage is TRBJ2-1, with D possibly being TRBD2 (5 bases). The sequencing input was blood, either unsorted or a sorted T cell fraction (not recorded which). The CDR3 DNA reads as TGTGCCAGCACCCTCAATCTAGCTACTAATGAGCAGTTCTTC. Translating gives CASTLNLATNEQFF.